The next 22 T cell receptor beta chains were all read from a single sample in a study of T cells in Graves' hyperthyroidism and ophthalmopathy. RNA transcripts yielded amplified TCR beta CDR3 regions. The TCR CDR3 first-round RT-PCR relied on the HTBI primer set. TCRdb re-derived calls from the multiplex PCR reads in MiXCR, one entry per CDR3 protein. Found here are a few hundred thousand distinct CDR3 sequences, around a fifth of them singletons; the top ten hold approximately 54%. The sequencing input was blood. The receptors were sampled from a woman in her seventies with Graves' ophthalmopathy.

The chain combines TRBV19 with TRBJ2-1; 13 bases align to TRBD2. This CDR3 has 14 amino acids. Germline CDR1 and CDR2: LNHDA and SQIVND (reference sequence). The V segment lost 10 bases and the J segment 9 bases; nucleotides outside the gene matches: 9. Here the CDR3 reads CAIRTSGSSAEQFF. CDR3 nucleotide sequence: TGTGCCATCAGGACTAGCGGGAGCAGTGCTGAGCAGTTCTTC.

The V call is TRBV5-1, the J call TRBJ1-2; TRBD1 matches at 11 bases. The V segment lost 4 bases and the J segment 8 bases; nucleotides outside the gene matches: 7. Germline CDR1 SGHRS, CDR2 YFSETQ. CDR3 length equals 14 residues. The chain's CDR3 is CASSEPGQGGGYTF. CDR3 DNA: TGCGCCAGCAGCGAACCGGGACAGGGGGGAGGCTACACCTTC. The full variable domain, with the rest looked up from reference TRBV5-1 and TRBJ1-2, is KAGVTQTPRYLIKTRGQQVTLSCSPISGHRSVSWYQQTPGQGLQFLFEYFSETQRNKGNFPGRFSGRQFSNSRSEMNVSTLELGDSALYLCASSEPGQGGGYTFGSGTRLTVV.

There are a few counts of this clonotype. The chain couples TRBV12-5 to TRBJ1-2; perhaps TRBD1 as D (5 bases). Trimming took off 6 bases at V and 6 bases at J, with 14 bases between the two ends. This CDR3 comprises 13 residues. Per germline, CDR1 LGHNT and CDR2 FRNRAP. CDR3 amino acids: CASGPQGPHGYTF. The CDR3 nucleotides are TGTGCTAGTGGGCCCCAGGGACCCCATGGCTACACCTTC.

As concerns this clonotype: It is likely a read error, because the conserved phenylalanine at the end of the CDR3 is missing. V usage is TRBV2 and J usage is TRBJ2-7, with 12 bases identical to TRBD2. V lost 7 bases to trimming and J lost 3 bases; unmatched junction nucleotides: 4. The germline V gene has CDR1 SNHLY and CDR2 FYNNEI. There are 14 residues in the CDR3. For the CDR3, the DNA is TGTGCCAGCACCTTGACTAGCGGGAGCTACGAGCAGTACCTC. This sequence encodes CASTLTSGSYEQYL.

There are many counts of this clonotype. J is TRBJ1-6 and V is TRBV28; D possibly corresponds to TRBD1 (6 bases). V lost 6 bases, J lost 6 bases, and 12 bases lay in between. The CDR3 consists of 14 residues. The V gene's germline CDR1 is MDHEN and CDR2 SYDVKM. The CDR3: CASRLTGLNSPLHF. The CDR3 bases are TGTGCCAGCAGACTGACAGGCCTTAATTCACCCCTCCACTTT.

This clonotype has only a few counts. This chain links TRBV29-1 with TRBJ2-7; the D is unclear. Per germline, CDR1 SQVTM and CDR2 ANQGSEA. CDR3 length: 11 amino acids. The V end lost 2 bases, the J end lost 1 base, and 3 bases lay between the germline ends. As DNA, the CDR3 is TGCAGCGTTGAACAGTCCTACGAGCAGTACTTC. Translation gives CSVEQSYEQYF.

The table lists this clonotype with a few counts. This rearrangement joins TRBV20-1 to TRBJ2-2; D uncertain. The CDR3 has 13 amino acids. Per the germline V gene, CDR1 is DFQATT and CDR2 is SNEGSKA (reference sequence). V was clipped by 1 base and J by 0 bases, with 3 bases between them. The CDR3 sequence: CSARGSNTGELFF. The CDR3 nucleotides read TGCAGTGCTAGAGGCTCGAACACCGGGGAGCTGTTTTTT.

This clonotype was counted between two and nine times. CDR3 nucleotides: TGCAGTGCTAGAGATTGGGGGGAGGTTGAGCAGTTCTTC. This encodes CSARDWGEVEQFF. The chain employs TRBV20-1 and TRBJ2-1; TRBD2 might be the D (6 bases). The CDR3 has 13 amino acids. Germline V CDR1 and CDR2: DFQATT, SNEGSKA (reference sequence). Deletions cut 0 bases from V and 9 bases from J, with 12 bases between.

The chain uses TRBV9 and TRBJ1-3, with 10 bases matching TRBD1. V was clipped by 4 bases and J by 8 bases; unmatched bases: 9. CDR1 is SGDLS, CDR2 YYNGEE, per germline. This CDR3 region has 15 residues. The CDR3 coding sequence is TGTGCCAGCAGCAAAGACAGGGGGCAGTTGGACACCATATATTTT. This gives the protein CASSKDRGQLDTIYF.

This clonotype was detected ten times or more. The gene calls are TRBV9 and TRBJ2-2; D not resolved. The CDR3 is made up of 15 amino acids. Between the trimmed V and J ends, which lost 5 bases and 0 bases, there was a span of 11 bases. In germline, CDR1 is SGDLS, CDR2 YYNGEE. Written as DNA, the CDR3 is TGTGCCAGCAGTGTCGGTCAGGCGAACACCGGGGAGCTGTTTTTT. Its protein product is CASSVGQANTGELFF.

In its sample, this clonotype was seen many times. CDR3 residues: CASSPHGGQGETEKLFF. CDR3 nucleotide sequence: TGTGCCAGCAGTCCCCACGGAGGACAGGGGGAAACCGAAAAACTGTTTTTT. The chain couples TRBV6-1 to TRBJ1-4; the match to TRBD1 covers 10 bases. The ends lost 5 bases at V and 8 bases at J; junction bases unmatched: 14. The CDR3 has 17 residues. The germline gives CDR1 MNHNS, CDR2 SASEGT.

This clonotype was observed a few times. This chain joins TRBV5-6 and TRBJ1-5, with 7 bases aligning to TRBD1. V gave up 3 bases and J gave up 6 bases; unmatched junction bases: 6. Per germline, CDR1 SGHDT and CDR2 YYEEEE. The CDR3 consists of 14 residues. The CDR3 spells CASSYGTATQPQHF. CDR3 nucleotide sequence: TGTGCCAGCAGCTACGGGACAGCGACTCAGCCCCAGCATTTT.

This clonotype was recorded a few times. V gene TRBV5-1 combines with J gene TRBJ1-2, with TRBD1 matching 7 bases. The CDR3 length is 15 residues. The ends lost 0 bases at V and 0 bases at J; junction bases unmatched: 2. The germline V gene has CDR1 SGHRS and CDR2 YFSETQ. The CDR3: CASSLGTGANYGYTF. CDR3 coding DNA: TGCGCCAGCAGCTTGGGCACAGGGGCTAACTATGGCTACACCTTC. The full variable domain, rest sourced from reference TRBV5-1 and TRBJ1-2, is KAGVTQTPRYLIKTRGQQVTLSCSPISGHRSVSWYQQTPGQGLQFLFEYFSETQRNKGNFPGRFSGRQFSNSRSEMNVSTLELGDSALYLCASSLGTGANYGYTFGSGTRLTVV.

This clonotype was found a few times. This chain connects TRBV20-1 to TRBJ1-5, with 8 bases that match TRBD1. The CDR3 is made up of 16 amino acids. Germline CDR1 reads DFQATT; CDR2 reads SNEGSKA (reference sequence). With V trimmed by 3 bases and J by 0 bases, 7 bases remained unmatched. The DNA for the CDR3 is TGCAGTGCTAGGGGACTCGACAGGGGTAGCAATCAGCCCCAGCATTTT. Translating it yields CSARGLDRGSNQPQHF.

The rearrangement links TRBV5-1 to TRBJ2-1; unclear D gene. V dropped 4 bases and J dropped 0 bases, with 11 bases sitting between them. This CDR3 is 15 amino acids long. The germline V gene encodes CDR1 SGHRS and CDR2 YFSETQ. The DNA for the CDR3 is TGCGCCAGCAGCCAGACACGGAGCTCCTACAATGAGCAGTTCTTC. Amino acids: CASSQTRSSYNEQFF.

This clonotype was seen many times. The chain joins TRBV12-3 or TRBV12-4 to TRBJ2-5, with D perhaps assigned TRBD1 or TRBD2 (5 bases each). Trimming took off 5 bases at V and 2 bases at J, with 15 bases between the two ends. The length of the CDR3 is 15 residues. The CDR3: CASSMGTLQQETQYF. The CDR3 DNA sequence: TGTGCCAGCAGTATGGGGACGCTACAACAAGAGACCCAGTACTTC.

On this clonotype itself: This clone may be a read error of a much larger clone one base away. The chain is built from TRBV2 and TRBJ2-1; D not resolved. Trimming removed 11 bases at V and 5 bases at J, with 10 bases between. The CDR3 sequence is 11 residues long. The V gene's germline CDR1 is SNHLY and CDR2 FYNNEI. This CDR3 reads CAGNLNNEQFF. The CDR3 region has the DNA TGTGCCGGCAACCTGAACAATGAGCAGTTCTTC.

This clonotype was detected a few times. This chain links TRBV7-2 with TRBJ2-3, with 8 bases lining up with TRBD2. The CDR3 is 16 residues long. Germline values: CDR1 SGHTA, CDR2 FQGNSA. Germline trimming cut 1 base from V and 4 bases from J; bases unmatched to any gene: 7. This CDR3 is CASSLGPSGSADTQYF. CDR3 coding DNA: TGTGCCAGCAGCTTAGGTCCCAGCGGGAGCGCAGATACGCAGTATTTT.

This clonotype was seen once. This chain uses TRBV10-3 with TRBJ1-2; 9 bases align to TRBD1. The germline V gene encodes CDR1 ENHRY and CDR2 SYGVKD. The CDR3 consists of 14 residues. V trimming: 8 bases; J trimming: 3 bases; junction bases outside the gene matches: 7. CDR3 DNA: TGTGCCATCGGGGACAGGGTGGTGGACTATGGCTACACCTTC. Translating gives CAIGDRVVDYGYTF.

This clonotype was seen a few times. The gene calls are TRBV2 and TRBJ1-2; D is unclear. V was cut by 10 bases and J by 2 bases, with 14 bases left in between. Germline V lookup: CDR1 SNHLY, CDR2 FYNNEI. The CDR3 is 13 amino acids. The chain's CDR3 is CATEIQRNYGYTF. The CDR3 nucleotides are TGTGCCACCGAAATACAGAGGAACTATGGCTACACCTTC.

This clonotype was seen only a few times. This chain uses TRBV30 with TRBJ2-6, with 8 bases fitting TRBD1. The length of the CDR3 is 14 residues. Trimming removed 4 bases from V and 4 bases from J; junction bases left unmatched: 3. Looked up from germline, CDR1 is GTSNPN and CDR2 is SVGIG (reference sequence). CDR3 coding DNA: TGTGCCTGGACAGGGGGCGACGGGGCCAACGTCCTGACTTTC. It yields the protein CAWTGGDGANVLTF.

This clonotype was recorded a few times. The chain recombines TRBV12-5 with TRBJ1-1; TRBD1 is a possible D gene (5 bases). The CDR3 is 16 residues long. CDR1 is LGHNT and CDR2 is FRNRAP in the germline V gene. V lost 0 bases, J lost 1 base, and 12 bases lay in between. The CDR3 is CASGLVHPGRNTEAFF. The CDR3, as DNA: TGTGCTAGTGGTTTGGTACACCCAGGGAGGAACACTGAAGCTTTCTTT.